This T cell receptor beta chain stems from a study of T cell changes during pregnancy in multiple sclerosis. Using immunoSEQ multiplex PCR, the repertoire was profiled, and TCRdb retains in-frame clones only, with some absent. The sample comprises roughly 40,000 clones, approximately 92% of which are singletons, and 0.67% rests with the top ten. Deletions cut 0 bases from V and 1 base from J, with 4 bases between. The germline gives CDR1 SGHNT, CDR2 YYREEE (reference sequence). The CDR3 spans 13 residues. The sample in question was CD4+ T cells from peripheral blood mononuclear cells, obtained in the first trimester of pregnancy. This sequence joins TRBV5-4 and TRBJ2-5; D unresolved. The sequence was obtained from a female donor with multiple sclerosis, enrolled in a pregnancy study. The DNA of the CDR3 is TGTGCCAGCAGCTTGGGGGCCCAAGAGACCCAGTACTTC. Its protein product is CASSLGAQETQYF.